The clone carrying this TCR beta chain has only one observation. This sample was included in a study of blood T cell repertoires in COVID-19. Background on the study: Samples of COVID-19 (acute and convalescent) were obtained from the United States, Italy and Spain. PBMCs, B-cell-depleted T cells, or T cells were the source of the cDNA or gDNA that made up the material.

In the study's own analysis: Estimation of nucleated cell counts was performed using reference gene primer amplification. Sequencing used immunoSEQ multiplex PCR; TCRdb keeps in-frame clones, though not all of them. From that table come the V and J calls and clone size; the DNA was used to work out D and trimming. The sample shows around 99,000 clones, almost 85% of them seen only once. The germline gives CDR1 SQVTM, CDR2 ANQGSEA. The CDR3 sequence is 13 residues long. This TCR came from a human donor in a cohort sampled during active COVID-19. The chain employs TRBV29-1 and TRBJ2-3; 7 bases agree with TRBD2. Sequencing was carried out using peripheral blood. The CDR3: CSTGTMSTDTQYF. In DNA form, the CDR3 reads TGCAGTACCGGGACTATGAGCACAGATACGCAGTATTTT.